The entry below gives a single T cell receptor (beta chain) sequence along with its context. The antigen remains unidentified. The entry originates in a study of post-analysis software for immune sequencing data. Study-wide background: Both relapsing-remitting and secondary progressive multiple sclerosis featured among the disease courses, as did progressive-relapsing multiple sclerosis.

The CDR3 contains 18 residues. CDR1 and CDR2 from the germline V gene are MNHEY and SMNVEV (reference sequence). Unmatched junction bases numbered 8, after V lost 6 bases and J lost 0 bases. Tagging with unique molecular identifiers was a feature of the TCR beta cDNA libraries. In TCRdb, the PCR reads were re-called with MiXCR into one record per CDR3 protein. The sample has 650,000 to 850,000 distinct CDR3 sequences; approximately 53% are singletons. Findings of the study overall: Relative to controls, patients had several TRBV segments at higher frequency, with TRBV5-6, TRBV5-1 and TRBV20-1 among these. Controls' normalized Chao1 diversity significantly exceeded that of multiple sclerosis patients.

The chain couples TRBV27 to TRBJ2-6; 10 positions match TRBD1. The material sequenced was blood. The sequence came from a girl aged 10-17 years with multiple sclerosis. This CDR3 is CASSKPGQGYSGANVLTF. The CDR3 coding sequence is TGTGCCAGCAGCAAGCCGGGACAGGGGTACTCTGGGGCCAACGTCCTGACTTTC.